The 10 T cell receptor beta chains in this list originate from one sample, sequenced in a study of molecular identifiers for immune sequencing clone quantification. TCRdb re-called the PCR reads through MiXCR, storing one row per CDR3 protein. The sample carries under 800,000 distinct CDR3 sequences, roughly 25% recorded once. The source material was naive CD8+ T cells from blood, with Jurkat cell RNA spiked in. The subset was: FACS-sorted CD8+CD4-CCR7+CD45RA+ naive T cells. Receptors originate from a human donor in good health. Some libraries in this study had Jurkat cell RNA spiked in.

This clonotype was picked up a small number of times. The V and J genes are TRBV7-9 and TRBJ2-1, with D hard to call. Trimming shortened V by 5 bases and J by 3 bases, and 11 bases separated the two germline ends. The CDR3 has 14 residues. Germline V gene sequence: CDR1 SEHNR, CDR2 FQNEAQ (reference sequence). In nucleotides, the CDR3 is TGTGCCAGCAGCCGGCTAGGATTCTACAATGAGCAGTTCTTC. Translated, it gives CASSRLGFYNEQFF.

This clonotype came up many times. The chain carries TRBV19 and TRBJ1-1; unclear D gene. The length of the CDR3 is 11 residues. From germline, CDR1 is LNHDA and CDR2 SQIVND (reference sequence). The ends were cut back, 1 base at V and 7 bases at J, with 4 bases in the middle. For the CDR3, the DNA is TGTGCCAGTAGTATAGGCGATGAAGCTTTCTTT. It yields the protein CASSIGDEAFF.

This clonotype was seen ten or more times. CDR3 DNA sequence: TGCAGTGCTAGAGATCCCGGACTAGCCCATAACGAGCAGTACTTC. It specifies CSARDPGLAHNEQYF. The chain links TRBV20-1 to TRBJ2-7, with 8 bases aligning to TRBD2. The trim removed 0 bases at V and 5 bases at J, leaving 9 bases unmatched. The CDR3 sequence is 15 residues long. Per germline, CDR1 DFQATT and CDR2 SNEGSKA (reference sequence).

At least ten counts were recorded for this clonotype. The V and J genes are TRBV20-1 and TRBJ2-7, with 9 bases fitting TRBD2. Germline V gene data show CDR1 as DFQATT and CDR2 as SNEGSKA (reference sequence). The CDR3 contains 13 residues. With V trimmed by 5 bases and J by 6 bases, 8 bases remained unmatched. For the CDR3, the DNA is TGCAGTGCTGCCCCGGGACTAGCTGTCGAGCAGTACTTC. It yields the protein CSAAPGLAVEQYF.

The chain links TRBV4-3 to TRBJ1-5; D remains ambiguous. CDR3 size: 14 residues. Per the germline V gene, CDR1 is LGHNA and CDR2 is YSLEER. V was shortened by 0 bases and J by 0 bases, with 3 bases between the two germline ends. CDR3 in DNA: TGCGCCAGCAGCCAAGAGAGTAGCAATCAGCCCCAGCATTTT. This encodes CASSQESSNQPQHF.

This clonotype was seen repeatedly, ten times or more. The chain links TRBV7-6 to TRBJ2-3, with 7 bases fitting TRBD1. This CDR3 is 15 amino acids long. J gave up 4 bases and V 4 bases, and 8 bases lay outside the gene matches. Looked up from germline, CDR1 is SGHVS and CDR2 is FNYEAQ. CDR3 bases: TGTGCCAGCAGCTCGTCGCCACAGGGGTCAGATACGCAGTATTTT. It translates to CASSSSPQGSDTQYF.

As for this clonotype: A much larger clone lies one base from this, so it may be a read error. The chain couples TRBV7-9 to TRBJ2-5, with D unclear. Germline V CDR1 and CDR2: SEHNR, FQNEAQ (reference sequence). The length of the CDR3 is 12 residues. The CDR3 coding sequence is TGTGCCAACAGCCCCAGGTCGGAGACCCAGTACTTC. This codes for CANSPRSETQYF.

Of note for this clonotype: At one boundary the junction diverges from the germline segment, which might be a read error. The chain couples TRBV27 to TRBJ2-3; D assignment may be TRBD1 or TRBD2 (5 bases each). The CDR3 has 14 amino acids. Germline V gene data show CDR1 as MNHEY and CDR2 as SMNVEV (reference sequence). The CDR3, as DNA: TGTGCCAGCAATTTAATGGGGGATACAGATACGCAGTATTTT. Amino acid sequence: CASNLMGDTDTQYF.

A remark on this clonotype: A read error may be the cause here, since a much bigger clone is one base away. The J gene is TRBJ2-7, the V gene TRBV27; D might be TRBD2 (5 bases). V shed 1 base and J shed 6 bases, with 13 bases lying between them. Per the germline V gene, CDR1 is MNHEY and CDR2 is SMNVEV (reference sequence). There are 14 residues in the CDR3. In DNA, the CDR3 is TGTGCCAGCAGTTTATGGGGTCGGGGTACCGAGCAGTACTTC. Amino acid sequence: CASSLWGRGTEQYF.

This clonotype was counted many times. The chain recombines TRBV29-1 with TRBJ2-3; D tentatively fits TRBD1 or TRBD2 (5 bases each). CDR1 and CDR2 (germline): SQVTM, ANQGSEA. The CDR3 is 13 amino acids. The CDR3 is CTAEGPLMNTQYF. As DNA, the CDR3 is TGCACCGCCGAGGGACCCCTCATGAATACGCAGTATTTT.